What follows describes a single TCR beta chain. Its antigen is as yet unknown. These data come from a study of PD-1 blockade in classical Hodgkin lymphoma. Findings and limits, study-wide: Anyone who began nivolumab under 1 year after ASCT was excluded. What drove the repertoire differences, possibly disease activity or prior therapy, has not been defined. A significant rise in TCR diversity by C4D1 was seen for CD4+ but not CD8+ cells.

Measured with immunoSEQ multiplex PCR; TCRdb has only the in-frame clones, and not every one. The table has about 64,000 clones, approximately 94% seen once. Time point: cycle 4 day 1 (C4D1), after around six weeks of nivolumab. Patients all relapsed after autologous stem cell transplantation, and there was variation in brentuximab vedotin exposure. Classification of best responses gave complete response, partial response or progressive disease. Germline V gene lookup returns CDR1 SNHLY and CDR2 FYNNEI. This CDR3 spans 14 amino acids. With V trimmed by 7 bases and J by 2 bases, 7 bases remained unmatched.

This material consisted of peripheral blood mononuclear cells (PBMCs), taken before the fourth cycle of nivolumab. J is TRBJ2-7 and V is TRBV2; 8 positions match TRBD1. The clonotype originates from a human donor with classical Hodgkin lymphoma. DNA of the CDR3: TGTGCCAGCAACGGTAAGACAGGGGCCTACGAGCAGTACTTC. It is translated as CASNGKTGAYEQYF.